These 14 T cell receptor beta chains originate from one sample sequenced in a study of shared clonotypes between healthy human individuals. Sequencing was performed with immunoSEQ multiplex PCR; in TCRdb, only in-frame clones are kept and a portion is missing. The table has under 2,500,000 clones, under 97% seen once. The specimen sequenced was naive CD4+ T cells sorted from blood. This sample's subset: CD45RA+ positively selected. All receptors derive from a man in his late teens or twenties in good health.

The chain couples TRBV5-1 to TRBJ2-7; tentative D call: TRBD2 (6 bases). Germline-derived CDR1 and CDR2 are SGHRS and YFSETQ. CDR3 size: 15 residues. V was trimmed by 6 bases and J by 2 bases, leaving 18 bases between them. The chain's CDR3 is CASNALSGEPYEQYF. The CDR3, as DNA: TGCGCCAGCAACGCCTTGTCGGGGGAGCCCTACGAGCAGTACTTC.

This rearrangement joins TRBV18 to TRBJ2-7; 7 bases fit TRBD1. Looked up from germline, CDR1 is KGHSH and CDR2 is LQKENI. The J segment lost 0 bases and the V segment lost 8 bases, leaving 7 bases of the junction unmatched. There are 14 residues in the CDR3. CDR3 amino acids: CASADRTFSYEQYF. CDR3 nucleotides: TGTGCCAGCGCGGACAGGACTTTCTCCTACGAGCAGTACTTC.

Only a few counts were recorded for this clone. The chain recombines TRBV10-2 with TRBJ1-1; TRBD1 matches at 7 bases. CDR3 length equals 13 residues. Trimming at V came to 6 bases and at J to 0 bases, leaving 1 base not matched to a gene. The germline V gene encodes CDR1 WSHSY and CDR2 SAAADI. DNA of the CDR3: TGCGCCAGCAGGGGACAGTTGAACACTGAAGCTTTCTTT. This translates into CASRGQLNTEAFF.

The rearrangement links TRBV11-2 to TRBJ2-1, with 11 bases fitting TRBD2. The CDR3 runs to 17 residues. Germline loops: CDR1 SGHAT, CDR2 FQNNGV. The trim removed 6 bases at V and 1 base at J, leaving 8 bases unmatched. CDR3: CASSRLAGFGSYNEQFF. The CDR3, as DNA: TGTGCCAGCAGTCGACTAGCGGGATTCGGGTCCTACAATGAGCAGTTCTTC.

The V gene is TRBV6-1, the J gene TRBJ1-5; 8 bases fit TRBD1. This CDR3 has 15 residues. Trimming at V came to 11 bases and at J to 6 bases, leaving 15 bases not matched to a gene. Germline V gene lookup returns CDR1 MNHNS and CDR2 SASEGT. The CDR3 region is CACQYTGTGLQPQHF. Here the CDR3 DNA reads TGTGCCTGCCAATATACCGGGACAGGCCTTCAGCCCCAGCATTTT.

This chain links TRBV2 with TRBJ2-7, with TRBD2 matching over 10 bases. Per germline, CDR1 SNHLY and CDR2 FYNNEI. The J segment lost 9 bases and the V segment lost 2 bases, leaving 4 bases of the junction unmatched. The CDR3 is 13 residues long. Here the CDR3 reads CASSELAGVGQYF. CDR3 nucleotide sequence: TGTGCCAGCAGTGAACTAGCGGGGGTCGGGCAGTACTTC.

This clone was seen a handful of times. This rearrangement joins TRBV25-1 to TRBJ1-6, with TRBD1 as a possible D gene (5 bases). The germline gives CDR1 MGHDK, CDR2 SYGVNS. The germline V and J ends were trimmed by 2 bases and 8 bases, with 7 bases remaining between them. The CDR3 loop spans 13 amino acids. CDR3 sequence reads: CASSELGDSPLHF. For the CDR3, the DNA is TGTGCCAGCAGTGAACTGGGGGATTCACCCCTCCACTTT.

The chain combines TRBV4-1 with TRBJ1-1, with D maybe TRBD1 (6 bases). Germline V gene data show CDR1 as MGHRA and CDR2 as YSYEKL. CDR3 size: 16 residues. Deletions cut 1 base from V and 3 bases from J, with 15 bases between. Here the CDR3 DNA reads TGCGCCAGCAGCCAAGTTACAGGGAGAACGGACACTGAAGCTTTCTTT. It encodes CASSQVTGRTDTEAFF.

The chain links TRBV4-1 to TRBJ2-5, with D perhaps matching TRBD2 (5 bases). Trimming stripped 3 bases from V and 2 bases from J, with 7 bases between. Germline-derived CDR1 and CDR2 are MGHRA and YSYEKL. The CDR3 is made up of 13 amino acids. The DNA of the CDR3 is TGCGCCAGCAGCCAGCCGGGACAAGAGACCCAGTACTTC. This translates into CASSQPGQETQYF.

Comment on this clone: Other DNA sequences within the sample encode an identical CDR3. The chain recombines TRBV5-1 with TRBJ2-3; 7 bases are a match to TRBD1. The CDR3 is 14 residues long. Germline lookup yields CDR1 SGHRS and CDR2 YFSETQ. V lost 0 bases, J lost 4 bases, and 2 bases stayed unmatched. The CDR3 sequence is CASSLAQGADTQYF. DNA for the CDR3: TGCGCCAGCAGCTTGGCGCAGGGGGCAGATACGCAGTATTTT.

The chain joins TRBV5-1 to TRBJ1-2; 7 nucleotides agree with TRBD1. The CDR3 contains 14 residues. The germline V gene has CDR1 SGHRS and CDR2 YFSETQ. V dropped 0 bases and J dropped 6; count of bases not matched to a gene: 5. CDR3 amino acids: CASSLATGEDGYTF. CDR3 sequence (DNA): TGCGCCAGCAGCTTGGCCACAGGGGAGGATGGCTACACCTTC.

The genes are TRBV6-6 and TRBJ2-3, with D perhaps matching TRBD1 (6 bases). The V end was cut by 5 bases, the J end by 1 base, with 16 bases between. Germline V lookup: CDR1 MNHNY, CDR2 SVGAGI (reference sequence). The CDR3 length is 16 residues. In DNA, the CDR3 is TGTGCCAGCAGTACAACAGGGTTCGGTGGCACAGATACGCAGTATTTT. Its translation is CASSTTGFGGTDTQYF.

The gene calls are TRBV28 and TRBJ2-1, with D tentatively TRBD1 (6 bases). The CDR3 spans 13 residues. CDR1 and CDR2 (germline): MDHEN, SYDVKM. Trimming shortened V by 5 bases and J by 10 bases, and 15 bases separated the two germline ends. CDR3 residues: CASSTGNILEQFF. The CDR3 DNA is TGTGCCAGCAGTACAGGGAATATACTAGAGCAGTTCTTC.

The chain employs TRBV6-1 and TRBJ2-7; D is perhaps TRBD1 (5 bases). Deletions cut 8 bases from V and 6 bases from J, with 11 bases between. The germline V gene encodes CDR1 MNHNS and CDR2 SASEGT. The CDR3 runs to 11 residues. The CDR3 loop reads CASQGVREQYF. CDR3 in DNA: TGTGCCAGCCAAGGGGTTCGCGAGCAGTACTTC.